These 16 T cell receptor beta chains share one sample of origin, sequenced in a study of identical twins. TCRdb independently ran MiXCR on the 5' RACE reads; one entry per CDR3 protein. The sample yields about 340,000 distinct CDR3 sequences, 9% seen once. The sample consisted of naive T cells sorted from blood. Receptor source: a woman aged 45 to 65 in good health.

This clonotype was counted ten times or more. The J gene is TRBJ2-1, the V gene TRBV24-1; D possibly corresponds to TRBD2 (5 bases). The CDR3 is 14 residues long. Germline CDR1 and CDR2: KGHDR and SFDVKD. With 3 bases removed from V and 8 bases from J, the gap between germline ends came to 13 bases. CDR3 loop: CATSDQNLRDEQFF. The CDR3 bases are TGTGCCACCAGTGATCAAAATCTGAGGGATGAGCAGTTCTTC.

The chain recombines TRBV20-1 with TRBJ2-1; possible D gene TRBD1, 5 bases. Germline lookup yields CDR1 DFQATT and CDR2 SNEGSKA (reference sequence). The CDR3 extends over 16 amino acids. Trimming stripped 1 base from V and 0 bases from J, with 13 bases between. CDR3 in amino acids: CSARVIGASSYNEQFF. CDR3 nucleotide sequence: TGCAGTGCTAGAGTGATTGGGGCGAGCTCCTACAATGAGCAGTTCTTC.

For this clonotype: This may be a read error, as it is one base from a much larger clone. V is TRBV7-2 and J is TRBJ2-5; D unclear. V was clipped by 2 bases and J by 2 bases, with 9 bases between them. CDR1 is SGHTA and CDR2 is FQGNSA in the germline V gene. The CDR3 runs to 14 residues. The CDR3 spells CASSLTMDQETQYF. The CDR3 nucleotides are TGTGCCAGCAGCTTAACGATGGATCAAGAGACCCAGTACTTC.

J is TRBJ1-2 and V is TRBV5-6; 8 positions match TRBD1. CDR1 is SGHDT and CDR2 is YYEEEE in the germline V gene. The junction had 8 bases not matched to a gene; V was cut back by 4 bases and J by 3 bases. The CDR3 totals 15 residues. The CDR3 is CASSLRQGLYYGYTF. DNA of the CDR3: TGTGCCAGCAGCCTAAGACAGGGGTTATACTATGGCTACACCTTC.

The chain links TRBV10-3 to TRBJ1-1; D remains unclear. Trimming left V 10 bases short and J 6 bases short, with 21 bases between. Germline CDR1 is ENHRY and CDR2 is SYGVKD. This CDR3 contains 14 residues. CDR3 region: CATKSGALGPEAFF. CDR3 bases: TGTGCCACCAAATCTGGAGCCCTTGGCCCTGAAGCTTTCTTT.

This clonotype was detected only a few times. V and J are TRBV5-1 and TRBJ2-1, with D hard to call. This CDR3 spans 12 amino acids. V gave up 4 bases and J gave up 4 bases, with 6 bases separating them. Germline CDR1 SGHRS, CDR2 YFSETQ. The CDR3 DNA reads TGCGCCAGCAGCAAGAATTACAATGAGCAGTTCTTC. Translating gives CASSKNYNEQFF. Supplemented by reference TRBV5-1 and TRBJ2-1, the full variable domain reads KAGVTQTPRYLIKTRGQQVTLSCSPISGHRSVSWYQQTPGQGLQFLFEYFSETQRNKGNFPGRFSGRQFSNSRSEMNVSTLELGDSALYLCASSKNYNEQFFGPGTRLTVL.

This clonotype was seen more than once but under ten times. The rearrangement joins TRBV10-3 to TRBJ2-3, with D tentatively TRBD1 or TRBD2 (5 bases each). The ends were cut back, 7 bases at V and 6 bases at J, with 17 bases in the middle. The CDR3 is 14 amino acids. Per germline, CDR1 ENHRY and CDR2 SYGVKD. The CDR3 loop is CAITRDLPADTQYF. The CDR3 nucleotides read TGTGCCATCACTCGGGACCTCCCCGCGGATACGCAGTATTTT.

This chain joins TRBV5-5 and TRBJ2-7; weak D call: TRBD1 (6 bases). Trimming took off 2 bases at V and 3 bases at J, with 9 bases between the two ends. The germline V gene has CDR1 SGHKS and CDR2 YYEKEE (reference sequence). This CDR3 spans 13 amino acids. In DNA form, the CDR3 reads TGTGCCAGCAGCTTTCCGGGACACTACGAGCAGTACGTC. Protein: CASSFPGHYEQYV.

This chain joins TRBV19 and TRBJ2-2; the match to TRBD2 covers 7 bases. The germline V gene encodes CDR1 LNHDA and CDR2 SQIVND (reference sequence). The CDR3 contains 16 residues. The ends lost 6 bases at V and 8 bases at J; junction bases unmatched: 15. The CDR3 sequence is CASRTEVSSGTGELFF. CDR3 coding DNA: TGTGCCAGTAGAACAGAGGTTTCCAGCGGGACGGGGGAGCTGTTTTTT.

J is TRBJ1-3 and V is TRBV9; no definite D call. This CDR3 spans 16 amino acids. Germline CDR1 is SGDLS and CDR2 is YYNGEE. With 0 bases removed from V and 0 bases from J, the gap between germline ends came to 10 bases. The CDR3 DNA follows: TGTGCCAGCAGCGTAGGAGAAATCGACTCTGGAAACACCATATATTTT. Translated: CASSVGEIDSGNTIYF.

This clonotype was found a few times. The J gene is TRBJ2-5, the V gene TRBV24-1; 10 nucleotides line up with TRBD1. This CDR3 has 15 amino acids. The germline CDR1 and CDR2 sequences are KGHDR and SFDVKD. V shed 9 bases and J 4 bases; nucleotides not matched to a gene: 10. The CDR3 loop is CATGGRTGGPETQYF. CDR3 nucleotide sequence: TGTGCCACCGGGGGTAGGACAGGGGGACCAGAGACCCAGTACTTC.

This clonotype was recorded many times. The genes are TRBV5-1 and TRBJ2-3, with 8 bases aligning to TRBD2. Germline-derived CDR1 and CDR2 are SGHRS and YFSETQ. The CDR3 spans 16 residues. Trimming removed 6 bases from V and 4 bases from J; junction bases left unmatched: 13. The CDR3 sequence is CASIPGLREVSDTQYF. Written as DNA, the CDR3 is TGCGCCAGCATCCCCGGCTTGCGGGAGGTATCAGATACGCAGTATTTT.

This clonotype was counted many times. The rearrangement joins TRBV9 to TRBJ2-1, with D hard to call. V lost 2 bases to trimming and J lost 8 bases, with 14 bases between them. CDR3 length: 14 amino acids. CDR1 is SGDLS and CDR2 is YYNGEE in the germline V gene. In DNA form, the CDR3 reads TGTGCCAGCAGCGTTGCCCCCTTTCAGTATGAGCAGTTCTTC. This encodes CASSVAPFQYEQFF.

There are a few counts of this clonotype. This chain joins TRBV6-2 or TRBV6-3 and TRBJ2-7; 9 bases are a match to TRBD2. The trim removed 8 bases at V and 4 bases at J, leaving 12 bases unmatched. Germline-derived CDR1 and CDR2 are MNHEY and SVGEGT. The length of the CDR3 is 15 residues. The CDR3 sequence: CASSPAGLAGYEQYV. CDR3 in DNA: TGTGCCAGCTCCCCCGCTGGGCTAGCGGGATACGAGCAGTACGTC.

For this clonotype: Given a much more abundant clone one base away, this may be a read error. No conserved phenylalanine or tryptophan ends this CDR3, so it is likely a read error. J is TRBJ2-2 and V is TRBV12-3 or TRBV12-4; D unresolved. The CDR3 extends over 13 amino acids. The V end lost 1 base, the J end lost 6 bases, and 6 bases lay between the germline ends. DNA of the CDR3: TGTGCCAGCAGTTTAGTGGGTCCCGGGGAGCTGTTTCTT. Its translation: CASSLVGPGELFL.

The CDR3 sequence is CASSLLGGQGSPSYEQYF. CDR3 bases: TGCGCCAGCAGCCTGCTAGGGGGACAGGGGAGTCCGTCCTACGAGCAGTACTTC. The rearrangement uses TRBV5-1 and TRBJ2-7; 10 bases map to TRBD1. V shed 4 bases and J 1 base; nucleotides not matched to a gene: 14. CDR1 SGHRS and CDR2 YFSETQ come from the germline V gene. The CDR3 is 18 amino acids.